This T cell receptor (beta chain) came from a study of beta chain features in type 1 diabetes listed by TCRdb under 2018. Describing the broader study: Patients and healthy donors did not differ in mean age, gender distribution, total cell number or subset yield. Regulatory and stem cell-like memory subsets were obtained from only 8 patients and about eight healthy donors, while naive and central memory subsets were obtained from all 30 or so donors. Across all samples, around 100 million sorted cells were examined, and cell number per subset correlated strongly with RNA yield. In the study, TCRB repertoires of sorted circulating CD4+ T cell subsets from recently diagnosed type 1 diabetes patients were compared with those of matched healthy donors. Overall study results and their limits: In all four CD4+ subsets, TCRB CDR3 length was moderately but significantly shorter in type 1 diabetes patients. Because cDNA rather than genomic DNA was sequenced, highly expressing activated cells could have been over-represented, although no difference in activation and CD3 levels was found between groups. At VDJ recombination sites, patients with type 1 diabetes made fewer insertions and deleted more nucleotides, a pattern implying thymic rearrangement abnormalities. Because small numbers of individuals were included in the HLA sub-analyses, any influence of HLA type on TCRB rearrangement was left unresolved. Shorter templates might be favored by PCR, yet because patient and control samples were amplified and corrected together, any such skew would affect both groups equally. Naive, central memory and regulatory TCRB repertoires appeared more similar among patients than among healthy donors.

Each donor gave one peripheral blood draw, about 100 mL on average, collected into heparinised tubes. A BD FACSAria II and a panel including CD45RO, CCR7, CD25, CD127, CD95 and CD27 were used to sort naive, central memory, regulatory and stem cell-like memory CD4+ T cells. A purity above 95% was achieved for all sorted populations. Right away, PBMCs were isolated by Lymphoprep density gradient centrifugation and were stained directly, with no culture step. So that batch effects would be minimized, each experiment stained and sorted samples in pairs, pairing one healthy donor with one patient. The High Capacity cDNA Reverse Transcription Kit was used to reverse transcribe all of the isolated RNA, meaning that expressed TCRB transcripts were what got sequenced. Deep immunoSEQ sequencing was applied to naive, central memory and regulatory T cell samples, giving an average of around 3.8 million total reads per sample. After sorted cells were lysed in RLT buffer, RNA was extracted with DNase-treated RNeasy Micro or Mini kits, with the choice depending on cell number. To prevent cross-contamination, every cell subset was processed on its own, while patient and healthy donor samples were processed together. TCRB sequences were amplified from cDNA with the immunoSEQ multiplex PCR, producing 87-bp fragments spanning the CDR3 region. Sequencing of the amplicons was performed on the Illumina HiSeq platform. The paper's processing steps were these. Synthetic template baselines were used to correct PCR bias computationally, reads within Hamming distance 2 were collapsed together, and singletons that could not be merged were discarded. Reads were aligned to IMGT to assign V, D and J genes, CDR3 length, and insertions or deletions at six rearrangement sites. Within each subset, clonotype counts were normalized to sorted cell number, after which true diversity and Gini coefficients were computed with the tcR R package. The overlap coefficient, calculated on TCRB nucleotide sequences, was used to measure repertoire sharing. TCRdb provides this immuneACCESS table in a form limited to in-frame rearrangements. Some clones are lacking; in checked studies, under half of them reflect an unresolved V gene, and why the rest are absent is not known. For V, J and clone size, that table is used; D and trimming come from the DNA. The sample table contains under 200,000 clones; only one count was recorded for just over 9% of them. Jointly, the top ten make up roughly 2.5% of the sample.

Note on this clone: Its antigen target is currently unknown. Nothing much larger sits one base from this clone, and base qualities are not available.

The sequenced sample consisted of central memory CD4+ T cells from blood. This receptor was obtained from a woman younger than 35 in good health.

The nucleotide sequence is given as TGTGCCAGCTCAGAGGGAGGGAACACTGAAGCTTTCTTT. Translated, this gives CASSEGGNTEAFF. The rearrangement joined TRBV18 to TRBJ1-1, with no D gene named confidently. V was cut back by 5 bases and J by 1 base, leaving a gap of 8 bases between them. Taken from cysteine to phenylalanine, the CDR3 has 13 residues. Of all the DNA, just the CDR3 is kept, 39 bases in frame from base 1. CDR1 and CDR2 (KGHSH, LQKENI) derive from the germline V gene. Full variable domain (CDR3 extended with the reference TRBV18 and TRBJ1-1 proteins): NAGVMQNPRHLVRRRGQEARLRCSPMKGHSHVYWYRQLPEEGLKFMVYLQKENIIDESGMPKERFSAEFPKEGPSILRIQQVVRGDSAAYFCASSEGGNTEAFFGQGTRLTVV.